A selection of T cell receptor beta chains follows, all from one sample in a study of cytomegalovirus exposure and HLA in healthy donors. Assay used: immunoSEQ multiplex PCR; TCRdb lists only in-frame clones, some missing. The repertoire holds more than 110,000 clones, with around 85% as singletons. The sequenced sample was PBMCs. The receptors were gathered from a woman in her fifties or sixties in good health and CMV-seropositive. Each CDR3 is given with its conserved first and last residue. The D gene is left open where the match is weak. Size tells how often a clone was seen (once, few, many) or the class of an expanded clone, and some rows leave it out.

v_gene,d_gene,j_gene,abundance,CDR3nt,CDR3aa
TRBV28,-,TRBJ1-1,-,TGTGCCAGCAGCCTCGCCGCGGGGGCTGGCACTGAAGCTTTCTTT,CASSLAAGAGTEAFF
TRBV7-2,-,TRBJ2-7,-,TGTGCCAGCAGCTTTAGCCGGAGCTACGAGCAGTACTTC,CASSFSRSYEQYF
TRBV9,-,TRBJ1-3,-,TGTGCCAGCAGTGTTATGGGAGCTGGAAACACCATATATTTT,CASSVMGAGNTIYF
TRBV5-4,TRBD1,TRBJ1-6,-,TGTGCCAGCAGCTTGGATGACAGGGGTAATTCACCCCTCCACTTT,CASSLDDRGNSPLHF
TRBV14,TRBD1,TRBJ2-3,-,TGTGCCAGCAGCCCCTGGGGGACAGGGGGAGCAGATACGCAGTATTTT,CASSPWGTGGADTQYF
TRBV28,TRBD2,TRBJ2-7,-,TGTGCCAGCGCACTAGCGGGGGGATCCTACGAGCAGTACTTC,CASALAGGSYEQYF
TRBV28,-,TRBJ2-5,-,TGTGCCAGCAGTTTGCGGTCGTTAGAGACCCAGTACTTC,CASSLRSLETQYF
TRBV28,-,TRBJ2-1,-,TGTGCCAGCAGTTTATACTCGGGGAGTTACAATGAGCAGTTCTTC,CASSLYSGSYNEQFF
TRBV19,TRBD2,TRBJ2-3,-,TGTGCCAGTACCCAAGTAGGGACTAGCTTCCCCTATACGCAGTATTTT,CASTQVGTSFPYTQYF
TRBV6-1,-,TRBJ1-2,-,TGTGCCAGCAGTGATATAAGTCGACAGTACTATGGCTACACCTTC,CASSDISRQYYGYTF
TRBV4-1,-,TRBJ1-1,-,TGCGCCGCCCGGGGGGGTGGGAACACTGAAGCTTTCTTT,CAARGGGNTEAFF
TRBV5-6,-,TRBJ2-7,-,TGTGCCAGCAGCTTCGTCGGCGCAGGAAACGAGCAGTACTTC,CASSFVGAGNEQYF
TRBV11-2,-,TRBJ1-2,-,TGTGCCAGCAGCTTTACCCCAGGGGACTATGGCTACACCTTC,CASSFTPGDYGYTF
TRBV29-1,TRBD1,TRBJ2-2,-,TGCAGCGCCGGACAGGGGACGAACACCGGGGAGCTGTTTTTT,CSAGQGTNTGELFF
TRBV4-1,-,TRBJ2-7,few,TGCGCCAGCAGCCAATGGGACAGCGGGGAGCAGTACTTC,CASSQWDSGEQYF
TRBV5-1,TRBD1,TRBJ1-1,-,TGCGCCAGCAGCCCCGGGACAGGGGGAACTGAAGCTTTCTTT,CASSPGTGGTEAFF
TRBV28,TRBD1,TRBJ1-4,once,TGTGCCAGCAGTTTGCCCGGGGACAGGGATGAAAAACTGTTTTTT,CASSLPGDRDEKLFF
TRBV4-3,-,TRBJ2-7,few,TGCGCCAGCAGCCAAGTGGGAACAGGCAACGAGCAGTACTTC,CASSQVGTGNEQYF
TRBV9,-,TRBJ2-1,-,TGTGCCAGCAGCGACAAACCGGGACTTTCAACCGAGACGGGATACAATGAGCAGTTCTTC,CASSDKPGLSTETGYNEQFF
TRBV6-4,TRBD2,TRBJ2-1,-,TGTGCCAGCAGTTTCAGCGGGGGGGCTTACAATGAGCAGTTCTTC,CASSFSGGAYNEQFF
TRBV6-6,-,TRBJ1-1,-,TGTGCCAGCAGTACCCGGGACATCTGGATGGGCACTGAAGCTTTCTTT,CASSTRDIWMGTEAFF
TRBV28,TRBD1,TRBJ1-1,-,TGTGCCAGCAACGGTCCCGGGACAGGGAATCTGCGGGCTTTCTTT,CASNGPGTGNLRAFF
TRBV6-6,TRBD1,TRBJ1-2,-,TGTGCCAGCAGTTACTCGATGGCGCAGGGGGATGGCTACACCTTC,CASSYSMAQGDGYTF
TRBV7-6,-,TRBJ2-2,-,TGTGCCAGCAGTCCACTAGACGTGGCCGGGGAGCTGTTTTTT,CASSPLDVAGELFF
TRBV7-9,TRBD1,TRBJ2-1,once,TGTGCCAGCAGCTTCCGGGACAGGGGGCACAATGAGCAGTTCTTC,CASSFRDRGHNEQFF
TRBV7-9,-,TRBJ2-5,-,TGTGCCAGCAGCTGGGGTCACAGGGACCAAGAGACCCAGTACTTC,CASSWGHRDQETQYF
TRBV6-4,-,TRBJ1-2,few,TGTGCCAGCAGTGACGGGAGCTATGGCTACACCTTC,CASSDGSYGYTF
TRBV6-5,TRBD1,TRBJ1-1,-,TGTGCCAGCAGGGGACAGGGTGGGGCTTTCTTT,CASRGQGGAFF
TRBV7-2,TRBD1,TRBJ1-5,-,TGTGCCAGCAGCTTATATGGCAGGGGGAACAATCAGCCCCAGCATTTT,CASSLYGRGNNQPQHF
TRBV5-4,-,TRBJ1-2,-,TGTGCCAGCAGCTTGGAGAACAGGGCCTTCACCTTC,CASSLENRAFTF
TRBV29-1,TRBD2,TRBJ2-7,-,TGCAGCGTGGCGGCGGGGGGCCCCTACGAGCAGTACTTC,CSVAAGGPYEQYF
TRBV5-1,-,TRBJ2-3,-,TGCGCCAGCAGCTTGGGATCGCTCCGAGGCACAGATACGCAGTATTTT,CASSLGSLRGTDTQYF
TRBV9,-,TRBJ1-2,-,TGTGCCAGCAGCCCAACGCCAGGGATTGGGTATGGCTACACCTTC,CASSPTPGIGYGYTF
TRBV2,TRBD1,TRBJ2-3,-,TGTGCCGCCGGGACAGGGCCTACAGATACGCAGTATTTT,CAAGTGPTDTQYF
TRBV2,-,TRBJ1-5,-,TGTGCCAGCAGTGAAAGTACGGTCCGTCGGGCCCAGCATTTT,CASSESTVRRAQHF
TRBV6-6,-,TRBJ1-5,-,TGTGCCAGCAGTTTGGAGTTCGGCAATCAGCCCCAGCATTTT,CASSLEFGNQPQHF
TRBV19,-,TRBJ2-5,-,TGTGCCAGTAGTACAGGGGTCCCGGGGACCCAGTACTTC,CASSTGVPGTQYF
TRBV11-2,TRBD1,TRBJ1-6,few,TGTGCCAGCAGCCCCGGGACAGGTTACAATTCACCCCTCCACTTT,CASSPGTGYNSPLHF
TRBV6-5,TRBD1,TRBJ2-7,-,TGTGCCAGCAGTTATAACCGGGACAGGGACCACGAGCAGTACTTC,CASSYNRDRDHEQYF
TRBV19,-,TRBJ1-5,-,TGTGCCAGTAGTTCCGGATGGAGGGCGGCCCAGCATTTT,CASSSGWRAAQHF
TRBV5-4,TRBD2,TRBJ2-5,-,TGTGCCAGCAGCTTGAAGACTAGCGGGCAAGAGACCCAGTACTTC,CASSLKTSGQETQYF
TRBV5-1,-,TRBJ2-7,few,TGCGCCAGCTCCCTAGGCGTTACCTCCTACGAGCAGTACTTC,CASSLGVTSYEQYF
TRBV5-6,-,TRBJ2-7,-,TGTGCCAGCAGCTTGGCGCGGGCGGGGGAGCAGTACTTC,CASSLARAGEQYF
TRBV4-3,-,TRBJ2-3,-,TGCGCCAGCAGCCAAGAATCAGCGGTTAGCACAGATACGCAGTATTTT,CASSQESAVSTDTQYF
TRBV30,-,TRBJ2-7,-,TGTGCCTGGAGTCCCCGGGGAGACTACGAGCAGTACTTC,CAWSPRGDYEQYF
TRBV7-2,-,TRBJ2-7,-,TGTGCCAGCAGCCAGGGACAAAGGAGCTCCTACGAGCAGTACTTC,CASSQGQRSSYEQYF
TRBV18,-,TRBJ2-7,-,TGTGCCAGCTCAAAGGGGGCCGGGAGCAACGAGCAGTACTTC,CASSKGAGSNEQYF
TRBV29-1,-,TRBJ1-4,-,TGCAGCGTCCCCTTGCCCTACTCGACTAATGAAAAACTGTTTTTT,CSVPLPYSTNEKLFF
TRBV5-1,TRBD2,TRBJ2-1,-,TGCGCCAGCAGCTTCCTAGCGGGGGATGGATACAATGAGCAGTTCTTC,CASSFLAGDGYNEQFF
TRBV5-1,TRBD2,TRBJ2-1,-,TGCGCCAGCAGCAGCCAAAGCGGGGGGGCCTACAATGAGCAGTTCTTC,CASSSQSGGAYNEQFF